One and the same sample provided the 18 T cell receptor beta chains below, sequenced in a study of CD8+ T cells in alopecia areata (dated by TCRdb to between 2017 and 2018). Preparation of the library involved the immunoSEQ multiplex PCR assay. RNA was extracted from all samples and reverse transcribed into cDNA, which served as template for TCR sequencing. TCRdb retrieved this table from immuneACCESS and kept in-frame rearrangements only. Not all clones are present; in checked studies, unresolved V genes account for under half, and no reason is known for the remainder. The sample table shows approximately 200,000 clones, and 45% to 75% are seen once. Approximately 3.3% of the sample lies in the top ten. Per the publication, the time point label means: about 4 weeks on oral tofacitinib. The sample's treatment or condition label, decoded: oral pan-JAK inhibitor, 5-10 mg twice daily. Here the sequenced sample was CD4+ T cells sorted from blood, taken at week 4, from a patient treated with tofacitinib. Receptor source: a human donor with alopecia areata.

The chain uses TRBV25-1 and TRBJ1-6; D is ambiguous. CDR1 is MGHDK and CDR2 is SYGVNS in the germline V gene. CDR3 size: 14 residues. V was trimmed by 8 bases and J by 6 bases, leaving 14 bases between them. Here the CDR3 DNA reads TGTGCCAGCGGCCGATCACAGCTTAATTCACCCCTCCACTTT. Encoded protein: CASGRSQLNSPLHF.

The chain couples TRBV19 to TRBJ1-5, with D maybe TRBD1 (5 bases). The CDR3 is made up of 16 amino acids. V was clipped by 3 bases and J by 5 bases, with 17 bases between them. CDR1 is LNHDA and CDR2 is SQIVND in the germline V gene (reference sequence). This CDR3 reads CASSMDAGGTDQPQHF. In DNA, the CDR3 is TGTGCCAGTAGTATGGACGCGGGGGGAACTGATCAGCCCCAGCATTTT.

The chain uses TRBV7-3 and TRBJ2-1; TRBD2 aligns across 12 bases. Trimming at V came to 0 bases and at J to 12 bases, leaving 0 bases not matched to a gene. Germline CDR1 SGHTA, CDR2 FQGTGA. This CDR3 region has 13 residues. This chain's CDR3 is CASSLTTSGGQFF. DNA of the CDR3: TGTGCCAGCAGCTTAACGACTAGCGGGGGGCAGTTCTTC.

V and J are TRBV30 and TRBJ2-1, with D possibly matching TRBD1 (6 bases). The V gene's germline CDR1 is GTSNPN and CDR2 SVGIG (reference sequence). Trimming left V 3 bases short and J 2 bases short, with 20 bases between. This CDR3 has 17 amino acids. DNA for the CDR3: TGTGCCTGGAGGGGTTTTCCACAGGGAAGGGCCTACAATGAGCAGTTCTTC. It is translated as CAWRGFPQGRAYNEQFF.

The sample holds a few counts of this clone. The rearrangement uses TRBV29-1 and TRBJ1-5; D might be TRBD1 (6 bases). CDR1 and CDR2 (germline): SQVTM, ANQGSEA. The V end was cut by 6 bases, the J end by 3 bases, with 12 bases between. The CDR3 runs to 13 residues. CDR3: CSVLDRNNQPQHF. CDR3 coding DNA: TGCAGCGTATTGGACAGAAACAATCAGCCCCAGCATTTT. Supplemented by reference TRBV29-1 and TRBJ1-5, the full variable domain reads SAVISQKPSRDICQRGTSLTIQCQVDSQVTMMFWYRQQPGQSLTLIATANQGSEATYESGFVIDKFPISRPNLTFSTLTVSNMSPEDSSIYLCSVLDRNNQPQHFGDGTRLSIL.

This chain joins TRBV7-9 and TRBJ1-1, with a tentative D call TRBD1 (6 bases). Between the trimmed V and J ends, which lost 5 bases and 0 bases, there was a span of 13 bases. The germline V gene has CDR1 SEHNR and CDR2 FQNEAQ (reference sequence). The CDR3 loop spans 15 amino acids. The CDR3 nucleotides read TGTGCCAGCAGCCTTTCCGGACAGATGAACACTGAAGCTTTCTTT. Protein: CASSLSGQMNTEAFF.

The V gene is TRBV30, the J gene TRBJ1-5; D is perhaps TRBD1 (5 bases). Trimming pared 3 bases from V and 4 bases from J, leaving 13 bases between. This CDR3 region has 14 residues. The germline V gene has CDR1 GTSNPN and CDR2 SVGIG (reference sequence). This CDR3 is CAWRGVGRNQPQHF. The DNA of the CDR3 is TGTGCCTGGAGGGGGGTTGGTAGGAATCAGCCCCAGCATTTT.

This clone was seen only a few times. CDR3 sequence reads: CASSHRTGETQYF. In nucleotides, the CDR3 is TGCGCCAGCAGCCACCGGACAGGGGAGACCCAGTACTTC. The chain couples TRBV4-1 to TRBJ2-5; 8 bases are shared with TRBD1. CDR3 size: 13 residues. V lost 3 bases, J lost 5 bases, and 2 bases stayed unmatched. Germline CDR1 is MGHRA and CDR2 is YSYEKL.

The rearrangement joins TRBV7-9 to TRBJ1-3; 9 positions match TRBD1. V trimming: 7 bases; J trimming: 0 bases; junction bases outside the gene matches: 10. Per germline, CDR1 SEHNR and CDR2 FQNEAQ (reference sequence). The CDR3 runs 17 residues. DNA of the CDR3: TGTGCCAGCAATTTCCTACAGGGGGCTCCCTCTGGAAACACCATATATTTT. Residues: CASNFLQGAPSGNTIYF.

The chain recombines TRBV18 with TRBJ2-1; no firm D call. Germline V CDR1 and CDR2: KGHSH, LQKENI. The CDR3 totals 14 residues. V gave up 1 base and J gave up 1 base, with 5 bases separating them. The CDR3 region has the DNA TGTGCCAGCTCACCACAAGGGTCCTACAATGAGCAGTTCTTC. Encoded protein: CASSPQGSYNEQFF.

The chain combines TRBV28 with TRBJ1-5; D not resolved. Per the germline V gene, CDR1 is MDHEN and CDR2 is SYDVKM. The CDR3 totals 13 residues. The V end lost 5 bases, the J end lost 9 bases, and 14 bases lay between the germline ends. CDR3 DNA: TGTGCCAGCAGTCGGACTCCCTCAGGGCCCCAGCATTTT. This gives the protein CASSRTPSGPQHF. Supplemented by reference TRBV28 and TRBJ1-5, the full variable domain reads DVKVTQSSRYLVKRTGEKVFLECVQDMDHENMFWYRQDPGLGLRLIYFSYDVKMKEKGDIPEGYSVSREKKERFSLILESASTNQTSMYLCASSRTPSGPQHFGDGTRLSIL.

This chain connects TRBV29-1 to TRBJ1-1; TRBD1 matches 8 bases. Germline-derived CDR1 and CDR2 are SQVTM and ANQGSEA. V lost 5 bases and J lost 1; bases outside the gene matches: 6. The CDR3 is 14 residues long. DNA of the CDR3: TGCAGCGTTAACACCGGGACAGGGAACACTGAAGCTTTCTTT. As protein: CSVNTGTGNTEAFF. Full variable domain (outside the CDR3, taken from reference TRBV29-1 and TRBJ1-1): SAVISQKPSRDICQRGTSLTIQCQVDSQVTMMFWYRQQPGQSLTLIATANQGSEATYESGFVIDKFPISRPNLTFSTLTVSNMSPEDSSIYLCSVNTGTGNTEAFFGQGTRLTVV.

The genes are TRBV5-1 and TRBJ1-1, with 9 bases aligning to TRBD1. This CDR3 is 14 amino acids long. V shed 0 bases, J shed 3 bases, and the junction held 0 bases outside the gene matches. Looked up from germline, CDR1 is SGHRS and CDR2 is YFSETQ. The CDR3 region has the DNA TGCGCCAGCAGCTTGGGGGACAGGGACACTGAAGCTTTCTTT. Its translation: CASSLGDRDTEAFF.

This clone was observed a single time. The J gene is TRBJ1-2, the V gene TRBV30; D ambiguous. The germline V and J ends were trimmed by 0 bases and 1 base, with 9 bases remaining between them. Per the germline V gene, CDR1 is GTSNPN and CDR2 is SVGIG (reference sequence). The CDR3 loop spans 14 amino acids. The CDR3 region is CAWSVGSLNYGYTF. The CDR3 nucleotides are TGTGCCTGGAGTGTTGGGTCCCTTAACTATGGCTACACCTTC.

The CDR3 protein is CASGLRSRQETQYF. In DNA form, the CDR3 reads TGTGCCAGCGGGCTCAGGAGCCGCCAAGAGACCCAGTACTTC. The chain carries TRBV28 and TRBJ2-5; D not resolved. The V and J ends lost 8 bases and 1 base respectively, with 14 bases between them. The length of the CDR3 is 14 residues. From germline, CDR1 is MDHEN and CDR2 SYDVKM.

The gene calls are TRBV30 and TRBJ2-7; maybe TRBD1 (7 bases). The CDR3 runs to 12 residues. Trimming removed 4 bases at V and 4 bases at J, with 11 bases between. Germline V gives CDR1 GTSNPN, CDR2 SVGIG (reference sequence). The CDR3: CAWTGGPYEQYF. Here the CDR3 DNA reads TGTGCCTGGACAGGGGGGCCTTACGAGCAGTACTTC.

V usage is TRBV29-1 and J usage is TRBJ1-5, with D hard to call. The CDR3 is 13 amino acids. V was cut by 3 bases and J by 6 bases, with 12 bases left in between. Germline V gives CDR1 SQVTM, CDR2 ANQGSEA. This CDR3 is CSVDGGPGQPQHF. CDR3 bases: TGCAGCGTTGATGGAGGGCCGGGTCAGCCCCAGCATTTT.

The chain recombines TRBV2 with TRBJ1-2; D possibly corresponds to TRBD1 (6 bases). V lost 3 bases and J lost 4, with 9 bases in between. Germline V gene lookup returns CDR1 SNHLY and CDR2 FYNNEI. The CDR3 is made up of 13 amino acids. The CDR3 reads CASSEQGIYGYTF. The CDR3 nucleotides read TGTGCCAGCAGTGAGCAGGGGATCTATGGCTACACCTTC.